The sequence of this TCR beta chain was determined in a study of cytomegalovirus exposure and HLA in healthy donors. Study results and caveats: As a later analysis revealed, the rate of TCR association differed by HLA locus, with DRB1 most and HLA-C fewest.

Details on this clone: What it binds is not known.

The germline CDR1 and CDR2 sequences are SGHDT and YYEEEE. Trimming pared 1 base from V and 1 base from J, leaving 5 bases between. The CDR3 extends over 13 amino acids. The PCR contained 60 Vbeta and 13 Jbeta primers. Produced via immunoSEQ multiplex PCR; TCRdb's table is partial and in-frame only. The table has around 190,000 clones, 78% seen once. This chain joins TRBV5-6 and TRBJ1-1; D not resolved. The source of this sequence is a young woman in good health and CMV-seropositive. Source material: PBMCs. CDR3 in amino acids: CASSLLGNTEAFF. In nucleotides, the CDR3 is TGTGCCAGCAGCTTGCTCGGGAACACTGAAGCTTTCTTT.